These 23 T cell receptor beta chains came from one sample sequenced in a study of blood T cells in healthy people across ages (dated by TCRdb to 2013 to 2016). Libraries were built with 5' RACE. The sequencing machine was an Illumina HiSeq 2500. A second PCR of roughly 6 to 11 cycles was performed with a sample-barcoded 5' primer and a J-beta primer mix. The raw public data were reprocessed by TCRdb itself: fastp quality trimming at Q25, MiXCR clonotype calling, in-frame beta chains only. A single entry per CDR3 protein holds the most common genes and DNA from its merged rows. This sample lists over 500,000 distinct CDR3 sequences; about 29% were detected once. The ten largest clones represent over 3.5% of the sample. The data also belong to a second study, concerning T cells of mothers and their children.

Sequenced material: blood. The receptors were gathered from a boy between 2 and 10 years old in good health.

The V call is TRBV7-8, the J call TRBJ2-3; weak D call: TRBD2 (5 bases). V lost 1 base and J lost 4, with 18 bases in between. The CDR3 spans 17 residues. CDR1 is SGHVS and CDR2 is FQNEAQ in the germline V gene. The DNA for the CDR3 is TGTGCCAGCAGCTTAGGCGGGCTCTCAGCCCGACCAGATACGCAGTATTTT. Its protein is CASSLGGLSARPDTQYF.

V is TRBV10-3 and J is TRBJ2-5; tentatively, D is TRBD1 (5 bases). The DNA end lines up better with TRBJ2-7; the J call may be wrong. Germline lookup yields CDR1 ENHRY and CDR2 SYGVKD. The CDR3 runs 13 residues. This CDR3 is CAISERQNNEQYF. The DNA for the CDR3 is TGTGCCATCAGTGAAAGACAGAACAACGAGCAGTACTTC.

The chain employs TRBV29-1 and TRBJ2-4, with D unresolved. The CDR3 sequence is 13 residues long. V was pared by 5 bases and J by 0 bases, with 8 bases between. Germline CDR1 and CDR2: SQVTM and ANQGSEA. In DNA, the CDR3 is TGCAGCGTTCGGCAGCTAGCCAAAAACATTCAGTACTTC. Protein sequence: CSVRQLAKNIQYF.

Notes on this clonotype: At one end the junction does not follow the germline gene, possibly because of a read error. The chain joins TRBV5-1 to TRBJ2-2, with no clear D. The CDR3 runs to 14 residues. Germline V CDR1 and CDR2: SGHRS, YFSETQ. The CDR3 bases are TGCGCCAGCAGTGGGCCTACGAACGCCGGGGAGCTGTTTTTT. Residues: CASSGPTNAGELFF.

This clonotype was seen ten or more times. V gene TRBV20-1 combines with J gene TRBJ2-7; D perhaps matches TRBD1 (5 bases). The CDR3 runs to 13 residues. CDR1 DFQATT and CDR2 SNEGSKA come from the germline V gene (reference sequence). The germline V and J ends were trimmed by 6 bases and 2 bases, with 14 bases remaining between them. CDR3 DNA: TGCAGTGCCCAGGACACTGCACCCTACGAGCAGTACTTC. Translating it yields CSAQDTAPYEQYF.

The rearrangement links TRBV6-5 to TRBJ1-1; D gene unclear. The CDR3 totals 13 residues. Germline V gene sequence: CDR1 MNHEY, CDR2 SVGAGI. V gave up 10 bases and J gave up 0 bases, with 12 bases separating them. CDR3 protein: CAIREKVNTEAFF. CDR3 nucleotides: TGTGCCATCAGAGAGAAGGTGAACACTGAAGCTTTCTTT.

The chain recombines TRBV20-1 with TRBJ2-7; 11 bases match TRBD2. The CDR3 length is 17 residues. Germline V CDR1 and CDR2: DFQATT, SNEGSKA (reference sequence). V lost 1 base and J lost 0; bases outside the gene matches: 8. For the CDR3, the DNA is TGCAGTGCTAGAGCGCAGCTAGCGGGAGGTAACTCCTACGAGCAGTACTTC. As protein: CSARAQLAGGNSYEQYF.

The rearrangement links TRBV2 to TRBJ2-5, with 11 bases lining up with TRBD2. The CDR3 spans 16 residues. Germline V lookup: CDR1 SNHLY, CDR2 FYNNEI. V dropped 0 bases and J dropped 5; count of bases not matched to a gene: 5. The CDR3: CASSEALWTSGETQYF. The CDR3 nucleotides read TGTGCCAGCAGTGAAGCGCTGTGGACTAGCGGGGAGACCCAGTACTTC.

The chain carries TRBV6-5 and TRBJ1-1; TRBD1 matches 10 bases. V was clipped by 6 bases and J by 4 bases; unmatched bases: 5. The CDR3 spans 14 residues. The germline CDR1 and CDR2 sequences are MNHEY and SVGAGI. The CDR3 spells CASSRGQGTTEAFF. The DNA for the CDR3 is TGTGCCAGCAGCCGGGGACAGGGGACCACTGAAGCTTTCTTT.

The chain combines TRBV20-1 with TRBJ2-1; TRBD2 aligns across 10 bases. In germline, CDR1 is DFQATT, CDR2 SNEGSKA (reference sequence). This CDR3 contains 15 residues. V gave up 3 bases and J gave up 2 bases; unmatched junction bases: 4. The CDR3, as DNA: TGCAGTGCTAGCCCCAGCGGGAGGGCCTACAATGAGCAGTTCTTC. It codes for CSASPSGRAYNEQFF.

V and J are TRBV6-2 or TRBV6-3 and TRBJ2-7; weak D call: TRBD2 (6 bases). The CDR3 consists of 16 residues. Germline V CDR1 and CDR2: MNHEY, SVGEGT. Trimming stripped 6 bases from V and 3 bases from J, with 21 bases between. The chain's CDR3 is CASSPPSGRANYEQYF. The CDR3 DNA reads as TGTGCCAGCAGCCCCCCCAGCGGGCGGGCCAACTACGAGCAGTACTTC.

The rearrangement joins TRBV20-1 to TRBJ2-4; D call uncertain. Germline CDR1 reads DFQATT; CDR2 reads SNEGSKA (reference sequence). The germline V and J ends were trimmed by 4 bases and 0 bases, with 7 bases remaining between them. The CDR3 loop spans 13 amino acids. In DNA, the CDR3 is TGCAGTGCTAATCCAGAAGCCAAAAACATTCAGTACTTC. Its translation is CSANPEAKNIQYF.

The chain is built from TRBV7-2 and TRBJ2-2; 7 bases line up with TRBD2. With V trimmed by 0 bases and J by 0 bases, 1 base remained unmatched. CDR3 length: 16 amino acids. The germline CDR1 and CDR2 sequences are SGHTA and FQGNSA. CDR3 coding DNA: TGTGCCAGCAGCTTAGCAGGACTAGCGAACACCGGGGAGCTGTTTTTT. This encodes CASSLAGLANTGELFF.

The chain couples TRBV20-1 to TRBJ2-7; a possible D gene is TRBD2 (5 bases). Trimming removed 1 base at V and 3 bases at J, with 10 bases between. The CDR3 spans 13 residues. Germline CDR1 and CDR2: DFQATT and SNEGSKA (reference sequence). CDR3 region: CSARAPSSYEQYF. In nucleotides, the CDR3 is TGCAGTGCTAGAGCCCCTAGCAGCTACGAGCAGTACTTC.

This clonotype was seen only a few times. J is TRBJ2-5 and V is TRBV4-2; D is undetermined. The DNA matches TRBJ2-1 better at its end, which makes the J call doubtful. The CDR3 sequence is 15 residues long. CDR1 LGHNA and CDR2 YNFKEQ come from the germline V gene. The CDR3 loop is CASSQDQYSNNEQFF. DNA of the CDR3: TGTGCCAGCAGCCAAGATCAGTATAGTAACAATGAGCAGTTCTTC.

This clonotype has a handful of counts. The chain joins TRBV7-2 to TRBJ2-7; 10 nucleotides match TRBD2. Germline loops: CDR1 SGHTA, CDR2 FQGNSA. The junction had 11 bases not matched to a gene; V was cut back by 6 bases and J by 6 bases. This CDR3 region has 15 residues. The CDR3 here is CASRRSPAGGGEQYF. The CDR3 coding sequence is TGTGCCAGCAGGCGTTCTCCAGCGGGAGGGGGCGAGCAGTACTTC.

The chain couples TRBV7-9 to TRBJ2-2; D may be TRBD2 (7 bases). This CDR3 region has 17 residues. From germline, CDR1 is SEHNR and CDR2 FQNEAQ (reference sequence). V lost 5 bases and J 4 bases, leaving 20 bases between the germline ends. The CDR3 here is CASSASRGGSRTGELFF. CDR3 sequence (DNA): TGTGCCAGCAGCGCCTCGCGCGGGGGCTCCCGCACCGGGGAGCTGTTTTTT.

V gene TRBV4-3 combines with J gene TRBJ2-1, with D perhaps matching TRBD2 (5 bases). The end of the DNA is better explained by TRBJ2-7, so the J call may be wrong. The CDR3 is made up of 15 amino acids. Looked up from germline, CDR1 is LGHNA and CDR2 is YSLEER. CDR3 residues: CASSQGVGASNEQYF. The DNA for the CDR3 is TGCGCCAGCAGCCAAGGTGTGGGAGCGAGCAATGAGCAGTACTTC.

This clonotype was seen a few times. The chain employs TRBV24-1 and TRBJ2-1; unclear D gene. The CDR3 is 16 residues long. The germline V gene encodes CDR1 KGHDR and CDR2 SFDVKD. V lost 3 bases and J 0 bases, leaving 11 bases between the germline ends. CDR3 bases: TGTGCCACCAGTGATCCCGCGGCGAGCTCCTACAATGAGCAGTTCTTC. This translates into CATSDPAASSYNEQFF.

V gene TRBV5-4 combines with J gene TRBJ2-2; maybe TRBD1 (5 bases). The CDR3 is 14 amino acids. The V and J ends lost 2 bases and 6 bases respectively, with 11 bases between them. Germline CDR1 is SGHNT and CDR2 is YYREEE (reference sequence). The CDR3 here is CASSLGVSAGELFF. The CDR3 nucleotides are TGTGCCAGCAGCTTAGGGGTCAGCGCCGGGGAGCTGTTTTTT.

The J gene is TRBJ1-4, the V gene TRBV19; D ambiguous. V dropped 2 bases and J dropped 8 bases, with 24 bases sitting between them. This CDR3 comprises 18 residues. Looked up from germline, CDR1 is LNHDA and CDR2 is SQIVND (reference sequence). The DNA for the CDR3 is TGTGCCAGTAGTATATTCGGCCCGACGGCATACGGGAACGAAAAACTGTTTTTT. Its protein product is CASSIFGPTAYGNEKLFF.

This clonotype was seen a handful of times. The V call is TRBV5-6, the J call TRBJ2-1; D is ambiguous. The CDR3 sequence is 14 residues long. Per germline, CDR1 SGHDT and CDR2 YYEEEE. The ends were cut back, 0 bases at V and 5 bases at J, with 9 bases in the middle. The CDR3 protein is CASSLGPAHNEQFF. Written as DNA, the CDR3 is TGTGCCAGCAGCTTGGGTCCGGCACACAATGAGCAGTTCTTC.

CDR3 DNA: TGCAGTGCTAGAGGCGCGGGGGGGGGTCAGCCCCAGCATTTT. It specifies CSARGAGGGQPQHF. The chain joins TRBV20-1 to TRBJ1-5, with D possibly being TRBD1 (5 bases). Germline CDR1 is DFQATT and CDR2 is SNEGSKA (reference sequence). Trimming removed 1 base at V and 6 bases at J, with 13 bases between. The CDR3 extends over 14 amino acids.